Shown below are 6 T cell receptor beta chains from a single sample sequenced in a study of T cells in Graves' hyperthyroidism and ophthalmopathy. Amplification of TCR beta CDR3 regions was performed using RNA transcripts as template. HTBI primers were the set used in a first-round RT-PCR of the TCR CDR3. TCRdb reprocessed the multiplex PCR reads with MiXCR, giving one entry per CDR3 protein. This sample yields 500,000 or so distinct CDR3 sequences, of which roughly 18% are seen a single time; 17% belongs to the top ten. Sequencing used blood. The receptors here all came from a woman aged 18-30 years with Graves' ophthalmopathy.

This clonotype was counted a few times. The rearrangement links TRBV5-1 to TRBJ2-7; D might be TRBD2 (6 bases). Germline lookup yields CDR1 SGHRS and CDR2 YFSETQ. The CDR3 spans 12 residues. The V and J ends lost 5 bases and 8 bases respectively, with 14 bases between them. CDR3 sequence: CASSGGRHKQYF. In DNA, the CDR3 is TGCGCCAGCAGTGGGGGGAGACACAAGCAGTACTTC.

This clonotype showed up many times. The V and J genes are TRBV6-1 and TRBJ2-7; 11 bases map to TRBD1. The germline V gene has CDR1 MNHNS and CDR2 SASEGT. The CDR3 is 15 residues long. V shed 6 bases, J shed 3 bases, and the junction held 7 bases outside the gene matches. The CDR3 coding sequence is TGTGCCAGCAGGTCCTCAGGGACAGGGGGCTACGAGCAGTACTTC. It translates to CASRSSGTGGYEQYF.

About this clonotype itself: A much bigger clone sits one base away, suggesting this may be a read error. The genes are TRBV20-1 and TRBJ2-7; a weak D match, TRBD2 (5 bases). The ends were cut back, 3 bases at V and 2 bases at J, with 17 bases in the middle. Germline V gene sequence: CDR1 DFQATT, CDR2 SNEGSKA (reference sequence). The CDR3 runs to 15 residues. As DNA, the CDR3 is TGCAGTGCTAGTACGAGTTTCACTAGACCCTACGAGCAGTACTTC. Protein product: CSASTSFTRPYEQYF.

The chain has TRBV5-1 and TRBJ2-5; the match to TRBD1 covers 8 bases. Germline assignment: CDR1 SGHRS and CDR2 YFSETQ. The CDR3 sequence is 14 residues long. Germline trimming cut 0 bases from V and 3 bases from J; bases unmatched to any gene: 1. CDR3 DNA sequence: TGCGCCAGCAGCTTGGCGACAGGGGAAGAGACCCAGTACTTC. It is translated as CASSLATGEETQYF.

This clonotype came up a few times. The chain links TRBV15 to TRBJ2-5, with TRBD2 identical over 10 bases. This CDR3 is 17 amino acids long. CDR1 and CDR2 from the germline V gene are LNHNV and YYDKDF (reference sequence). V trimming: 0 bases; J trimming: 0 bases; junction bases outside the gene matches: 4. The CDR3 loop reads CATSRDPAGGDQETQYF. The CDR3 DNA follows: TGTGCCACCAGCAGAGACCCAGCGGGGGGGGACCAAGAGACCCAGTACTTC.

CDR3 residues: CASSLVDSSYNSPLHF. DNA for the CDR3: TGTGCCAGCAGCTTGGTCGATAGCTCCTATAATTCACCCCTCCACTTT. The chain employs TRBV5-6 and TRBJ1-6; D call uncertain. Trimming took 0 bases from V and 0 from J, leaving 7 bases between them. The CDR3 has 16 amino acids. In germline, CDR1 is SGHDT, CDR2 YYEEEE.